A selection of T cell receptor beta chains follows, all from one sample in a study of T cell responses to AZD1222 COVID-19 vaccine. Sequencing was performed with immunoSEQ multiplex PCR; in TCRdb, only in-frame clones are kept and a portion is missing. The sample contains approximately 120,000 clones, 87% of which appear only once. The sequencing used peripheral blood, collected on day 0 of AZD1222 vaccination. The origin of the receptors is an adult in good health. Each CDR3 is given with its conserved first and last residue. A D gene is named only where the DNA matches it firmly. Clone size, where shown, is once, few, many, or a class for clones that have expanded.

. . TRBJ1-1 TRBV7-2 CASSLDPLNTEAFF TGTGCCAGCAGCTTAGATCCCCTGAACACTGAAGCTTTCTTT
. TRBD1 TRBJ2-3 TRBV6-5 CASSYSRTGASDTQYF TGTGCCAGCAGTTACTCTCGGACAGGGGCCTCAGATACGCAGTATTTT
. . TRBJ1-1 TRBV28 CASSLWGDRDTEAFF TGTGCCAGCAGTTTATGGGGGGACCGAGACACTGAAGCTTTCTTT
. . TRBJ2-2 TRBV4-3 CASSGGAWDTGELFF TGCGCCAGCAGCGGGGGGGCGTGGGACACCGGGGAGCTGTTTTTT
. TRBD2 TRBJ2-7 TRBV19 CASSIVSGAAYEQYF TGTGCCAGTAGTATAGTTAGCGGGGCCGCCTACGAGCAGTACTTC
once . TRBJ2-5 TRBV24-1 CATSPQGSGETQYF TGTGCCACCAGTCCGCAGGGGTCAGGGGAGACCCAGTACTTC
. . TRBJ2-7 TRBV7-7 CASSFSLAAEQYF TGTGCTAGCAGCTTTTCACTAGCTGCCGAGCAGTACTTC
. . TRBJ1-6 TRBV28 CASRSPGGQGGNSPLHF TGTGCCAGCAGGTCCCCCGGTGGGCAGGGAGGTAATTCACCCCTCCACTTT
. . TRBJ1-5 TRBV7-6 CASSLFLGDQPQHF TGTGCCAGCAGCTTATTCTTGGGGGATCAGCCCCAGCATTTT
. . TRBJ1-1 TRBV4-1 CASSHVSMGEAFF TGCGCCAGCAGCCACGTCTCGATGGGTGAAGCTTTCTTT
. TRBD1 TRBJ1-2 TRBV4-1 CASSQGQGVDYGYTF TGCGCCAGCAGCCAAGGACAGGGAGTCGACTATGGCTACACCTTC
. TRBD2 TRBJ2-5 TRBV6-4 CASSDSIVRTSRTSQETQYF TGTGCCAGCAGTGACTCGATCGTACGGACGTCGCGGACTAGTCAAGAGACCCAGTACTTC
. TRBD1 TRBJ2-2 TRBV24-1 CATSARDRDTGELFF TGTGCCACCAGTGCCCGGGACAGGGACACCGGGGAGCTGTTTTTT
. TRBD1 TRBJ1-4 TRBV4-3 CASSQRPGTVLFF TGCGCCAGCAGCCAACGTCCAGGGACAGTCCTGTTTTTT
. TRBD1 TRBJ2-1 TRBV7-2 CASRSGTGESDEQFF TGTGCCAGCAGGTCCGGGACAGGGGAAAGCGATGAGCAGTTCTTC
. TRBD2 TRBJ2-3 TRBV30 CAWDLAGPSSTDTQYF TGTGCCTGGGACCTAGCGGGCCCTTCTAGCACAGATACGCAGTATTTT
. TRBD2 TRBJ2-1 TRBV10-3 CAISSGLAAMAAEQFF TGTGCCATCAGCTCCGGACTAGCAGCTATGGCAGCTGAGCAGTTCTTC
. . TRBJ1-2 TRBV7-3 CASSLNGGVGGYTF TGTGCCAGCAGCTTAAACGGGGGAGTCGGTGGCTACACCTTC
. . TRBJ2-5 TRBV27 CASSLRQTQETQYF TGTGCCAGCAGTCTGCGACAGACACAAGAGACCCAGTACTTC
. . TRBJ1-2 TRBV19 CASSRTAVDYGYTF TGTGCCAGTAGCCGGACCGCGGTGGATTATGGCTACACCTTC
. . TRBJ2-5 TRBV7-3 CASSLTNTETQYF TGTGCCAGCAGCTTAACGAACACGGAGACCCAGTACTTC
. TRBD2 TRBJ2-2 TRBV28 CASSLGGTGELFF TGTGCCAGCAGTTTGGGGGGGACCGGGGAGCTGTTTTTT
. . TRBJ2-7 TRBV20-1 CSASIGQDEQYF TGCAGTGCGAGTATTGGGCAGGACGAGCAGTACTTC
. . TRBJ1-5 TRBV20-1 CSASPGAGGNQPQHF TGCAGTGCTAGTCCGGGGGCTGGTGGCAATCAGCCCCAGCATTTT
. TRBD1 TRBJ1-5 TRBV23-1 CASSHRTGRVNQPQHF TGCGCCAGCAGTCACCGGACAGGGAGGGTCAATCAGCCCCAGCATTTT
. . TRBJ2-7 TRBV6-1 CASSERQQYF TGTGCCAGCAGTGAACGCCAGCAGTACTTC
once TRBD2 TRBJ2-4 TRBV6-5 CASRGLAAGKNIQYF TGTGCCAGCAGGGGACTAGCGGCAGGGAAAAACATTCAGTACTTC
. . TRBJ2-1 TRBV2 CASSARQASSYNEQFF TGTGCCAGCAGTGCCCGACAGGCCAGCTCCTACAATGAGCAGTTCTTC
. . TRBJ2-1 TRBV6-2/TRBV6-3 CASSYSNEQFF TGTGCCAGCAGTTACAGCAATGAGCAGTTCTTC
few . TRBJ1-1 TRBV7-9 CASSPGSGTEAFF TGTGCCAGCAGCCCGGGTTCAGGGACTGAAGCTTTCTTT
. TRBD1 TRBJ2-1 TRBV28 CASSSGQGSEQFF TGTGCCAGCAGCTCGGGACAGGGGAGTGAGCAGTTCTTC
. . TRBJ1-4 TRBV3-1/TRBV3-2 CASSQDSQGGEKLFF TGTGCCAGCAGCCAAGATTCACAGGGAGGTGAAAAACTGTTTTTT
. TRBD2 TRBJ2-1 TRBV18 CASSLGLASNEQFF TGTGCCAGCTCTCTGGGACTAGCCAGCAATGAGCAGTTCTTC
. TRBD1 TRBJ2-4 TRBV2 CASSEARDSQNIQYF TGTGCCAGCAGTGAAGCCCGGGACAGCCAAAACATTCAGTACTTC
once TRBD2 TRBJ2-1 TRBV19 CASSSPGLAGGLSYNEQFF TGTGCCAGTAGTAGCCCGGGACTAGCGGGAGGCCTCTCCTACAATGAGCAGTTCTTC
. . TRBJ2-2 TRBV3-1/TRBV3-2 CASSQYNTGELFF TGTGCCAGCAGCCAATATAACACCGGGGAGCTGTTTTTT
. . TRBJ1-1 TRBV3-1/TRBV3-2 CASSPPSRQDTEAFF TGTGCCAGCAGCCCCCCCAGCCGACAGGACACTGAAGCTTTCTTT